These 6 T cell receptor beta chains originate from one sample sequenced in a study of metastatic and nonmetastatic thyroid tumors. TCRdb reanalyzed the PCR reads via MiXCR. The sample holds under 30,000 clones; around 14% are singletons and the top ten take 15% to 18%. Among the patients, none had received any treatment before thyroid surgery. The sequenced sample was blood. These receptors originate from a male donor with papillary thyroid cancer or a benign thyroid nodule (not recorded which). Some clones in this sample may be carry-over from other donors' samples.

This clone appeared many times. The chain recombines TRBV6-2 or TRBV6-3 with TRBJ2-7, with 8 bases matching TRBD1. Germline V lookup: CDR1 MNHEY, CDR2 SVGEGT. CDR3 length: 13 amino acids. J was trimmed by 4 bases and V by 2 bases; bases with no gene match: 1. The CDR3 bases are TGTGCCAGCAGTTACCGGACAGGGTACGAGCAGTACTTC. Its protein product is CASSYRTGYEQYF.

A remark on this clone: This may be a read error, as it is one base from a much larger clone. V is TRBV12-5 and J is TRBJ2-7, with TRBD1 as a possible D gene (5 bases). Germline V gene sequence: CDR1 LGHNT, CDR2 FRNRAP. The CDR3 extends over 13 amino acids. Trimming pared 8 bases from V and 6 bases from J, leaving 17 bases between. The CDR3 bases are TGTGCTAGTCGTCAGACAGTCCCGGGCGAGCAGTACTTC. This sequence encodes CASRQTVPGEQYF.

This clone has ten or more counts. The chain links TRBV5-1 to TRBJ2-1; unclear D gene. Trimming shortened V by 4 bases and J by 7 bases, and 12 bases separated the two germline ends. Germline-derived CDR1 and CDR2 are SGHRS and YFSETQ. This CDR3 has 13 amino acids. The CDR3 region is CASSQMTRNEQFF. The CDR3 bases are TGCGCCAGCAGCCAAATGACCCGGAATGAGCAGTTCTTC.

This clone was detected ten times or more. The J gene is TRBJ1-6, the V gene TRBV7-9, with 9 bases that match TRBD1. J was trimmed by 6 bases and V by 5 bases; bases with no gene match: 5. Germline CDR1 and CDR2: SEHNR and FQNEAQ (reference sequence). The CDR3 consists of 15 residues. The DNA of the CDR3 is TGTGCCAGCAGCGCCGGACAGGGGACTAATTCACCCCTCCACTTT. It is translated as CASSAGQGTNSPLHF.

This clone was observed a handful of times. The chain joins TRBV6-1 to TRBJ2-7; a possible D gene is TRBD2 (5 bases). The CDR3 is made up of 14 amino acids. Germline CDR1 and CDR2: MNHNS and SASEGT. The germline V and J ends were trimmed by 1 base and 6 bases, with 13 bases remaining between them. The CDR3 is CASSEGVAYIEQYF. CDR3 nucleotides: TGTGCCAGCAGTGAAGGGGTAGCGTACATCGAGCAGTACTTC.

This clone showed up many times. The chain employs TRBV28 and TRBJ1-2; 7 bases are a match to TRBD1. V was pared by 6 bases and J by 3 bases, with 10 bases of the junction left unmatched. Per germline, CDR1 MDHEN and CDR2 SYDVKM. The length of the CDR3 is 15 residues. The CDR3, as DNA: TGTGCCAGCAGGGCGGCCGCGGGACAGCACTATGGCTACACCTTC. Encoded protein: CASRAAAGQHYGYTF.